These 10 T cell receptor beta chains were sequenced from one sample in a study of a mutant IDH1 vaccine in newly diagnosed glioma. Profiling relied on immunoSEQ multiplex PCR, and the TCRdb table lists in-frame clones only, not all of them. Of about 32,000 clones listed, around 80% are singletons. Their recognized antigens are unknown. Regarding time point: week 11, during vaccination. The investigators gave 300 ug of mutant IDH1 20-mer peptide in each vaccine dose, together with topical imiquimod. The source material was PBMCs, sampled from a glioma patient whose treatment included an IDH1 peptide vaccine. Receptors were obtained from a man younger than 45 with glioma.

This clone ranks as large. V and J are TRBV13 and TRBJ1-2, with TRBD1 identical over 7 bases. This CDR3 is built from 16 residues. CDR1 and CDR2 from the germline V gene are PRHDT and FYEKMQ (reference sequence). J was trimmed by 0 bases and V by 5 bases; bases with no gene match: 9. CDR3 in DNA: TGTGCCAGCAGCCAGGGGGTGGGGTGGACTAACTATGGCTACACCTTC. It is translated as CASSQGVGWTNYGYTF.

The gene calls are TRBV14 and TRBJ1-1, with D hard to call. In germline, CDR1 is SGHDN, CDR2 FVKESK. The CDR3 sequence is 13 residues long. With 1 base removed from V and 4 bases from J, the gap between germline ends came to 7 bases. The CDR3 spells CASSQVLGTEAFF. The CDR3 DNA reads TGTGCCAGCAGCCAAGTCTTGGGCACTGAAGCTTTCTTT.

The V call is TRBV2, the J call TRBJ2-5, with 8 bases that match TRBD2. The germline CDR1 and CDR2 sequences are SNHLY and FYNNEI. V shed 3 bases, J shed 5 bases, and the junction held 5 bases outside the gene matches. The CDR3 is made up of 14 amino acids. As DNA, the CDR3 is TGTGCCAGCAGTGAGAGCGGGGGTACGGAGACCCAGTACTTC. It encodes CASSESGGTETQYF.

This clone was detected only once. This chain links TRBV7-2 with TRBJ2-7; D uncertain. The ends were cut back, 1 base at V and 3 bases at J, with 16 bases in the middle. The length of the CDR3 is 16 residues. The germline gives CDR1 SGHTA, CDR2 FQGNSA. The CDR3 DNA reads as TGTGCCAGCAGCTTAGACTCGGGTGAACCGCACTACGAGCAGTACTTC. It is translated as CASSLDSGEPHYEQYF.

This CDR3 reads CASSLSWTEAFF. The CDR3, as DNA: TGTGCCAGCAGCTTAAGTTGGACTGAAGCTTTCTTT. V is TRBV7-9 and J is TRBJ1-1; D unresolved. This CDR3 contains 12 residues. Germline CDR1 SEHNR, CDR2 FQNEAQ (reference sequence). V lost 2 bases, J lost 5 bases, and 6 bases lay in between.

This clone was counted a single time. The chain has TRBV10-3 and TRBJ2-7; 9 bases align to TRBD1. J lost 5 bases, V lost 4 bases, and 9 bases had no gene match. Germline CDR1 reads ENHRY; CDR2 reads SYGVKD. The CDR3 totals 15 residues. This CDR3 reads CAISGPGTGINEQYF. DNA of the CDR3: TGTGCCATCAGTGGACCCGGGACAGGGATCAACGAGCAGTACTTC.

The V and J genes are TRBV9 and TRBJ1-5; no clear D. In germline, CDR1 is SGDLS, CDR2 YYNGEE. V lost 1 base and J lost 4, with 6 bases in between. The length of the CDR3 is 13 residues. CDR3 amino acids: CASSVMGNQPQHF. The CDR3 DNA follows: TGTGCCAGCAGCGTAATGGGAAATCAGCCCCAGCATTTT.

V gene TRBV4-3 combines with J gene TRBJ1-2, with a tentative D call TRBD1 (6 bases). The CDR3 spans 16 residues. Per the germline V gene, CDR1 is LGHNA and CDR2 is YSLEER. V was shortened by 0 bases and J by 4 bases, with 15 bases between the two germline ends. The CDR3 sequence: CASSQDPRGNGYGYTF. CDR3 nucleotide sequence: TGCGCCAGCAGCCAAGATCCCAGGGGAAACGGCTATGGCTACACCTTC.

V is TRBV7-2 and J is TRBJ2-7; D call uncertain. The CDR3 length is 14 residues. V dropped 4 bases and J dropped 0 bases, with 10 bases sitting between them. The germline V gene has CDR1 SGHTA and CDR2 FQGNSA. CDR3 sequence: CASSYPTASYEQYF. The CDR3 DNA is TGTGCCAGCAGCTACCCGACGGCCTCCTACGAGCAGTACTTC. Based on the CDR3 plus reference TRBV7-2 and TRBJ2-7, the full variable domain is GAGVSQSPSNKVTEKGKDVELRCDPISGHTALYWYRQSLGQGLEFLIYFQGNSAPDKSGLPSDRFSAERTGGSVSTLTIQRTQQEDSAVYLCASSYPTASYEQYFGPGTRLTVT.

The J gene is TRBJ1-1, the V gene TRBV2; D ambiguous. Trimming pared 7 bases from V and 5 bases from J, leaving 11 bases between. This CDR3 comprises 12 residues. The V gene's germline CDR1 is SNHLY and CDR2 FYNNEI. CDR3 bases: TGTGCCAGCACGAGGCTGGGGACTGAAGCTTTCTTT. This sequence encodes CASTRLGTEAFF.